This T cell receptor (beta chain) was recovered during a study of CD8 T cells in Susac syndrome. Reverse transcription of about 0.45 to 1 ug RNA was carried out with random hexamers. The amplification used immunoSEQ multiplex PCR on TCR beta CDR3; it spanned 54 Vbeta and 13 Jbeta. Each CDR3 protein is one row after TCRdb ran MiXCR on the immunoSEQ multiplex PCR reads. The sample contains tens of thousands of distinct CDR3 sequences, around nine tenths of which appear only once. TCR beta sequencing was performed on blood CD8+ and CD4+ T cells. Purification of the CD8+ and CD4+ T cells relied on negative isolation, and TEMRA cells underwent FACS enrichment. Germline assignment: CDR1 SGHNT and CDR2 YENEEA. The CDR3 runs 16 residues. Trimming at V came to 4 bases and at J to 0 bases, leaving 5 bases not matched to a gene.

Sample: CD8+ T cells from PBMCs. The source of this sequence is a human donor in good health. The rearrangement uses TRBV11-3 and TRBJ2-2; 7 positions agree with TRBD1. CDR3 region: CASSSWDSPNTGELFF. DNA for the CDR3: TGTGCCAGCAGCTCATGGGACAGCCCGAACACCGGGGAGCTGTTTTTT.